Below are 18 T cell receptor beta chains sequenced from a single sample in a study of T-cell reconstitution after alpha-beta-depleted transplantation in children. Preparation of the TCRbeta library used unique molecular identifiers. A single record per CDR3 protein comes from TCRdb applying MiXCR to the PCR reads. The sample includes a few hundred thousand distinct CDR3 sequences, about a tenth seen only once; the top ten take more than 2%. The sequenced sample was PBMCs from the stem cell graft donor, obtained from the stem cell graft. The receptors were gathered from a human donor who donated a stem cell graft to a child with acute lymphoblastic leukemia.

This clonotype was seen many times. CDR3 nucleotide sequence: TGCGCCAGCAGCATCGGACAGGCCTTCTCCTCTGGGGCCAACGTCCTGACTTTC. This sequence encodes CASSIGQAFSSGANVLTF. The chain carries TRBV5-1 and TRBJ2-6; 7 positions match TRBD1. Unmatched junction bases numbered 10, after V lost 4 bases and J lost 0 bases. Germline V gives CDR1 SGHRS, CDR2 YFSETQ. This CDR3 has 18 residues.

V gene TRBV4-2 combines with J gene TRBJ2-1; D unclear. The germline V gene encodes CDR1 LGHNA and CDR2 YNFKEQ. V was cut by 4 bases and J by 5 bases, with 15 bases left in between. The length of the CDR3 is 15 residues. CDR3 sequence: CASSLSNFQDNEQFF. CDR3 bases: TGTGCCAGCAGCCTGTCGAACTTCCAAGACAATGAGCAGTTCTTC.

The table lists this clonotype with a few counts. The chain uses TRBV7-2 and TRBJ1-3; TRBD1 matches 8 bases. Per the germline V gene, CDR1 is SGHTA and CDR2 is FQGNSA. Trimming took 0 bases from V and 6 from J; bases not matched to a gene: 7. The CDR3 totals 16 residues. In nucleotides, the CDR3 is TGTGCCAGCAGCTTAGCCGGGACAGGCCCTCAAAACACCATATATTTT. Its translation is CASSLAGTGPQNTIYF.

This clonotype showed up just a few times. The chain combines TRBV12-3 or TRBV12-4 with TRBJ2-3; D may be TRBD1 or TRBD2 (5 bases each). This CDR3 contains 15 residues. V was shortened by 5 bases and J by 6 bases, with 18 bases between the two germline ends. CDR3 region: CASSRTGTPPDTQYF. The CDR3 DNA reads TGTGCCAGCAGTAGAACGGGGACCCCACCGGATACGCAGTATTTT.

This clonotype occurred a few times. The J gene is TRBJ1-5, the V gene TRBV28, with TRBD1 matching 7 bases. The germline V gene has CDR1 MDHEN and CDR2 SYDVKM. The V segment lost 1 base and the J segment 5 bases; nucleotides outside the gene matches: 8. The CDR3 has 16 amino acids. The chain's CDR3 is CASSLYDRAYYQPQHF. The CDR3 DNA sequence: TGTGCCAGCAGTTTATACGACAGGGCCTATTATCAGCCCCAGCATTTT.

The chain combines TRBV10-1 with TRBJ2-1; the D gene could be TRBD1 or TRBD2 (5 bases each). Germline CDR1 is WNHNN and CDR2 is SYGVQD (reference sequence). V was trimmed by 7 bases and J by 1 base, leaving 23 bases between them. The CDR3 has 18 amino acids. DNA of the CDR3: TGCGCCAGCACACCGGGACCCTCAGGCCCCGCGTCCTACAATGAGCAGTTCTTC. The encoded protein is CASTPGPSGPASYNEQFF.

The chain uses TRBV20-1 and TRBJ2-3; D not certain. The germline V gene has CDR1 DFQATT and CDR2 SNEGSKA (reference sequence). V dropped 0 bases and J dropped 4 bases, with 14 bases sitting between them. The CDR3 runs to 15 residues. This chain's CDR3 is CSARDPARGPDTQYF. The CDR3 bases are TGCAGTGCTAGAGATCCAGCTCGAGGACCAGATACGCAGTATTTT.

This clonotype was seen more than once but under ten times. CDR3 loop: CASSHLAGSYEQYF. The CDR3 DNA follows: TGCGCCAGCAGCCACTTGGCGGGATCCTACGAGCAGTACTTC. The chain combines TRBV4-3 with TRBJ2-7, with TRBD2 as a possible D gene (6 bases). The CDR3 has 14 residues. Germline V CDR1 and CDR2: LGHNA, YSLEER. Trimming took 3 bases from V and 1 from J, leaving 10 bases between them.

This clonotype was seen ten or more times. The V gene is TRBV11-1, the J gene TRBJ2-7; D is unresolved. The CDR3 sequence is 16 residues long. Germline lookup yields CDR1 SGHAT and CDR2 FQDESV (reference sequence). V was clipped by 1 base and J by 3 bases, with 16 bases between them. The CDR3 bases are TGTGCCAGCAGCTTAGGGTTCGACGGTGGCCGCTACGAGCAGTACTTC. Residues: CASSLGFDGGRYEQYF.

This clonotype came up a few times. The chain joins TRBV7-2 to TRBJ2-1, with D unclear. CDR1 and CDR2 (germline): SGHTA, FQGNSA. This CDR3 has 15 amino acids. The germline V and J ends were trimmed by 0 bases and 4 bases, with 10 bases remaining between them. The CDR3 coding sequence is TGTGCCAGCAGCTTAGCGGTAGCCGGTTACAATGAGCAGTTCTTC. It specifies CASSLAVAGYNEQFF.

The CDR3 DNA sequence: TGCAGTGCTATGAGAGGGGACTTGGGGACGCAGTATTTT. This encodes CSAMRGDLGTQYF. This chain links TRBV20-1 with TRBJ2-3; D is perhaps TRBD2 (6 bases). Germline-derived CDR1 and CDR2 are DFQATT and SNEGSKA (reference sequence). The CDR3 consists of 13 residues. The V gene lost 4 bases and the J gene lost 9 bases, with 17 bases spanning the gap.

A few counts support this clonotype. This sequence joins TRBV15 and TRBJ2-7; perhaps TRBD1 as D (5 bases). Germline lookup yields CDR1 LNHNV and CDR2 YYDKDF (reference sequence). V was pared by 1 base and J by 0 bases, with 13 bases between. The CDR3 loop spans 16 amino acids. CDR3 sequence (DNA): TGTGCCACCAGCAGAGGAACAGGCCAGAGCTCCTACGAGCAGTACTTC. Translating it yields CATSRGTGQSSYEQYF.

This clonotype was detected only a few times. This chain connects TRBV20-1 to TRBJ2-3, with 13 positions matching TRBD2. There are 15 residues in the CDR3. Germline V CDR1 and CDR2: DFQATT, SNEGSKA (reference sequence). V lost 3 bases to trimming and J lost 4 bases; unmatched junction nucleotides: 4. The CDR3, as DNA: TGCAGTGCTAGGCGACTAGCGGGAGGTCCAGATACGCAGTATTTT. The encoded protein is CSARRLAGGPDTQYF.

The CDR3 coding sequence is TGCGCCAGCAGCATCACTAGCGACTACAATGAGCAGTTCTTC. Translated, it gives CASSITSDYNEQFF. J is TRBJ2-1 and V is TRBV5-1; 7 positions match TRBD2. V was pared by 4 bases and J by 3 bases, with 4 bases of the junction left unmatched. The CDR3 consists of 14 residues. The germline gives CDR1 SGHRS, CDR2 YFSETQ.

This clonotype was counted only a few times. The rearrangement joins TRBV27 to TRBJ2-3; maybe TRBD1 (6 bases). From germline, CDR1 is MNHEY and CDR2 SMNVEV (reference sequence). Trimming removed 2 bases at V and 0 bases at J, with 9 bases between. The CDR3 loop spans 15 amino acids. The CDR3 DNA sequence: TGTGCCAGCAGTTTACCGGGGACAAGCACAGATACGCAGTATTTT. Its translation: CASSLPGTSTDTQYF.

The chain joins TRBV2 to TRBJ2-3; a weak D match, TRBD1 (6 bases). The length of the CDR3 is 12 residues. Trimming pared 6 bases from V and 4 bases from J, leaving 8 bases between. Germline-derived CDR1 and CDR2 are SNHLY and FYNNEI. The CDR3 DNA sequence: TGTGCCAGCAGACAGGGTGCAGATACGCAGTATTTT. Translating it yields CASRQGADTQYF.

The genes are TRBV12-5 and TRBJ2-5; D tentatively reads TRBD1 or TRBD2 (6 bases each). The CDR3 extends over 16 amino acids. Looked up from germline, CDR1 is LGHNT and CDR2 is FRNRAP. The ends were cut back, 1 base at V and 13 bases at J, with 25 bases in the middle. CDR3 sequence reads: CASGLARDTSLPTSYF. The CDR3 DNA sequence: TGTGCTAGTGGTTTGGCCCGGGACACTAGCCTTCCCACTTCGTACTTC.

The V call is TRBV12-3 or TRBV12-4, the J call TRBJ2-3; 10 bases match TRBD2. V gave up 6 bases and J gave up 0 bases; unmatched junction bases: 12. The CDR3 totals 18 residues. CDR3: CASSRRAGGPSSTDTQYF. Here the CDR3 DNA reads TGTGCCAGCAGCCGCCGAGCGGGAGGGCCCTCGAGCACAGATACGCAGTATTTT.